This TCR beta chain was recovered during a study of blood T cell repertoires in COVID-19. Turning to the study itself: COVID-19 samples collected from the United States, Italy and Spain covered acute and convalescent phases. T cells, B-cell-depleted T cells, or PBMCs supplied cDNA or gDNA.

Authors' methods: Estimates of nucleated cell counts were drawn from the amplification of reference gene primers. Libraries were prepared by immunoSEQ multiplex PCR; TCRdb keeps only in-frame clonotypes and omits some of them. For V, J and clone size, that table is used; D and trimming come from the DNA. The sample lists some 10,000 clones; approximately 89% were seen once. Germline CDR1 SGHDT, CDR2 YYEEEE. J lost 2 bases, V lost 4 bases, and 12 bases had no gene match. This CDR3 spans 17 amino acids. The chain has TRBV5-6 and TRBJ2-3; 8 bases line up with TRBD2. Sequences were obtained from peripheral blood. This clonotype originated in a human donor in a cohort sampled during active COVID-19. CDR3 sequence: CASSPGTRRLYTDTQYF. The CDR3 nucleotides are TGTGCCAGCAGCCCAGGGACTAGAAGATTATACACAGATACGCAGTATTTT. Together with reference TRBV5-6 and TRBJ2-3, the CDR3 gives the full variable domain: DAGVTQSPTHLIKTRGQQVTLRCSPKSGHDTVSWYQQALGQGPQFIFQYYEEEERQRGNFPDRFSGHQFPNYSSELNVNALLLGDSALYLCASSPGTRRLYTDTQYFGPGTRLTVL.